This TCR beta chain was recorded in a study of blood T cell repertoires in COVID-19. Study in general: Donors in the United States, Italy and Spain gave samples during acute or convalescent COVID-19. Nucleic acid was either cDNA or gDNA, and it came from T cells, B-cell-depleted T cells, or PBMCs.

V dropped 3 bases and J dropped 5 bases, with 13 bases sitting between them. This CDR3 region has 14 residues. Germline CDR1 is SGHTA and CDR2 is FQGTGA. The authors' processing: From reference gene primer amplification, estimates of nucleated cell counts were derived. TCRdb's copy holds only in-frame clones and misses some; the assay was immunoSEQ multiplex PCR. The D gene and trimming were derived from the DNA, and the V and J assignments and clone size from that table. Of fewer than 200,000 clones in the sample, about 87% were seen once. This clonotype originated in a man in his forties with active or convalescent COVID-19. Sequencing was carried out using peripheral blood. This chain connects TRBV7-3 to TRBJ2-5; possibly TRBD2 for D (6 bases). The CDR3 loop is CASSFSGLGETQYF. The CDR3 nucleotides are TGTGCCAGCAGCTTCAGCGGGCTCGGGGAGACCCAGTACTTC.